A single sample gave rise to the 6 T cell receptor beta chains below, sequenced in a study of T cell repertoires in cytomegalovirus infection. TCRdb reprocessed the reads via MiXCR and lists one record per CDR3 protein. The table records under 250,000 distinct CDR3 sequences, roughly an eighth of them present only once. Sequenced sample: PBMCs. The receptor set was obtained from a human donor in good health (CMV status not recorded). Some clones in this sample may be carry-over from other donors' samples.

The chain recombines TRBV20-1 with TRBJ2-1; TRBD2 matches at 8 bases. The CDR3 is made up of 14 amino acids. The V gene's germline CDR1 is DFQATT and CDR2 SNEGSKA (reference sequence). With V trimmed by 0 bases and J by 7 bases, 5 bases remained unmatched. The CDR3 DNA reads as TGCAGTGCTAGAGAAGCGGGAGTAAGGAATGAGCAGTTCTTC. Its translation is CSAREAGVRNEQFF.

This sequence joins TRBV7-9 and TRBJ1-2, with a possible D match to TRBD1 (5 bases). Germline V gene sequence: CDR1 SEHNR, CDR2 FQNEAQ (reference sequence). The CDR3 totals 13 residues. V lost 3 bases, J lost 3 bases, and 8 bases lay in between. CDR3 sequence (DNA): TGTGCCAGCAGCTTCCTGACAGACTATGGCTACACCTTC. Translation gives CASSFLTDYGYTF.

As concerns this clonotype: A much larger clone sits a single nucleotide away, making a read error possible. The chain uses TRBV11-2 and TRBJ2-3, with D possibly being TRBD2 (5 bases). The germline V gene has CDR1 SGHAT and CDR2 FQNNGV. V was cut by 1 base and J by 3 bases, with 11 bases left in between. CDR3 length equals 15 residues. In DNA, the CDR3 is TGTGCCAGCAGCTTAGCGGGGAAGGAAACAGATACGCAGTATTTT. It yields the protein CASSLAGKETDTQYF.

This clonotype showed up many times. J is TRBJ1-2 and V is TRBV6-5; maybe TRBD1 (5 bases). The CDR3 spans 15 residues. Deletions cut 4 bases from V and 4 bases from J, with 16 bases between. Germline lookup yields CDR1 MNHEY and CDR2 SVGAGI. CDR3: CASSSPRGEGYGYTF. Written as DNA, the CDR3 is TGTGCCAGCAGTTCCCCAAGGGGCGAGGGCTATGGCTACACCTTC.

Many counts were recorded for this clonotype. V gene TRBV7-2 combines with J gene TRBJ2-1; 10 bases match TRBD1. The CDR3 has 16 amino acids. J was trimmed by 0 bases and V by 3 bases; bases with no gene match: 2. Germline loops: CDR1 SGHTA, CDR2 FQGNSA. This CDR3 reads CASSLTGGASYNEQFF. The CDR3 bases are TGTGCCAGCAGCTTGACAGGGGGCGCCTCCTACAATGAGCAGTTCTTC.

With regard to this clonotype: A much larger clone lies a single base off, so this may be a read error. The chain employs TRBV19 and TRBJ2-5, with 8 bases identical to TRBD1. This CDR3 has 14 amino acids. From germline, CDR1 is LNHDA and CDR2 SQIVND (reference sequence). The J segment lost 4 bases and the V segment lost 9 bases, leaving 10 bases of the junction unmatched. CDR3 sequence reads: CARSSTGTGETQYF. The CDR3 DNA sequence: TGTGCCAGGAGTTCAACCGGGACAGGAGAGACCCAGTACTTC.